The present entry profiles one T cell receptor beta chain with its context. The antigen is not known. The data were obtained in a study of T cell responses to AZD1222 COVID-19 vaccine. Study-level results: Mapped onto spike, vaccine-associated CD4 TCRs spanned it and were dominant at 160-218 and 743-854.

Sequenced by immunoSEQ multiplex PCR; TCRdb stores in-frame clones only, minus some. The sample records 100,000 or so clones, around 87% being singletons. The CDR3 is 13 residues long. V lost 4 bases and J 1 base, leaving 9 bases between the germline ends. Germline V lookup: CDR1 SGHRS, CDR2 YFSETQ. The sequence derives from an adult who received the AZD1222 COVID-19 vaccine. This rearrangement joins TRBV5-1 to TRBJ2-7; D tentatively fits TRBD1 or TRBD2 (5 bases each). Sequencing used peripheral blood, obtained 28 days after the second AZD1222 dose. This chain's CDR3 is CASSPGPSYEQYF. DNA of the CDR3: TGCGCCAGCAGCCCGGGACCTTCCTACGAGCAGTACTTC. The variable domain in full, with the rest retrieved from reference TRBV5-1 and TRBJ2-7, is KAGVTQTPRYLIKTRGQQVTLSCSPISGHRSVSWYQQTPGQGLQFLFEYFSETQRNKGNFPGRFSGRQFSNSRSEMNVSTLELGDSALYLCASSPGPSYEQYFGPGTRLTVT.